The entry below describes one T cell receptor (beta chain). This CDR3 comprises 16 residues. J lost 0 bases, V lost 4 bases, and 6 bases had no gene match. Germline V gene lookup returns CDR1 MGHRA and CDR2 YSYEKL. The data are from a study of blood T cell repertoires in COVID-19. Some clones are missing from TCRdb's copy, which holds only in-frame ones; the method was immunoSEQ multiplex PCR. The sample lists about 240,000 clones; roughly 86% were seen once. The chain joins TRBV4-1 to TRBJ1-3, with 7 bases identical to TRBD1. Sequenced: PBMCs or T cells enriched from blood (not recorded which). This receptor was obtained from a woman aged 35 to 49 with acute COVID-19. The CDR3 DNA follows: TGCGCCAGCAGCCGAGGACAGGCTTACTCTGGAAACACCATATATTTT. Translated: CASSRGQAYSGNTIYF.